This T cell receptor (beta chain) is drawn from a study of cytomegalovirus exposure and HLA in healthy donors. Researchers ran the PCR with 60 Vbeta and 13 Jbeta primers. Assay used: immunoSEQ multiplex PCR; TCRdb lists only in-frame clones, some missing. The repertoire holds about 130,000 clones, roughly 80% seen once, with roughly 4% in the top ten. Germline-derived CDR1 and CDR2 are LNHDA and SQIVND (reference sequence). The CDR3 sequence is 15 residues long. J lost 7 bases, V lost 10 bases, and 13 bases had no gene match. The clonotype comes from a woman in her 40s in good health and CMV-seronegative. The genes are TRBV19 and TRBJ1-4; TRBD1 aligns across 9 bases. Sequenced material: PBMCs. CDR3 protein: CATSLGGQGGEKLFF. The CDR3 bases are TGTGCCACCTCGCTAGGGGGACAGGGAGGTGAAAAACTGTTTTTT.